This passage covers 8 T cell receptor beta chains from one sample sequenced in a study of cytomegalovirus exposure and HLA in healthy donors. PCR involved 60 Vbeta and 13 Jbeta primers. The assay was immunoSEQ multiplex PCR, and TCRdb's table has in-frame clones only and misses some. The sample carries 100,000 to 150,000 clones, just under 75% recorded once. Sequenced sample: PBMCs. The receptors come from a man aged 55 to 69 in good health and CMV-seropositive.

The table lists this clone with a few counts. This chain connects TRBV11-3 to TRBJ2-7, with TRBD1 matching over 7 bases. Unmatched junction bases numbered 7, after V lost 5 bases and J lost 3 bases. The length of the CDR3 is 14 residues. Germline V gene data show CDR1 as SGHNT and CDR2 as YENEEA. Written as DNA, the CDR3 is TGTGCCAGCAGCCGTACAGGGGCGGTCTACGAGCAGTACTTC. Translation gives CASSRTGAVYEQYF.

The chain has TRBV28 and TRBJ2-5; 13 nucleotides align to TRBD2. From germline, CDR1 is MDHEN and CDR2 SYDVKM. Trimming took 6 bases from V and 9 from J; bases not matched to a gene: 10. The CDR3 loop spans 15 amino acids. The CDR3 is CASRSGLAGVYPQYF. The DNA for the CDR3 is TGTGCCAGCAGGTCCGGACTAGCGGGGGTATATCCCCAGTACTTC. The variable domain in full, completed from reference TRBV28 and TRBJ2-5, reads DVKVTQSSRYLVKRTGEKVFLECVQDMDHENMFWYRQDPGLGLRLIYFSYDVKMKEKGDIPEGYSVSREKKERFSLILESASTNQTSMYLCASRSGLAGVYPQYFGPGTRLLVL.

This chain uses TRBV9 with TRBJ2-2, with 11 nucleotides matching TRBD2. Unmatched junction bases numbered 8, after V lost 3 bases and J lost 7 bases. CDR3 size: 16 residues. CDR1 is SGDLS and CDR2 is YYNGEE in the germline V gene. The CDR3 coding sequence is TGTGCCAGCAGCGGACTAGCGGGGTATGGGGTCGGGGAGCTGTTTTTT. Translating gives CASSGLAGYGVGELFF. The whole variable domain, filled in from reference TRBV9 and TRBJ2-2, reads DSGVTQTPKHLITATGQRVTLRCSPRSGDLSVYWYQQSLDQGLQFLIQYYNGEERAKGNILERFSAQQFPDLHSELNLSSLELGDSALYFCASSGLAGYGVGELFFGEGSRLTVL.

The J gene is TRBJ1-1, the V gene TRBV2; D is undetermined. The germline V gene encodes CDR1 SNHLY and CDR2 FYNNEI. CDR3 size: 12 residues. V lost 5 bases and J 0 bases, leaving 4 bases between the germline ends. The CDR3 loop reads CASSRLNTEAFF. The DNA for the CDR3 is TGTGCCAGCAGTCGGTTGAACACTGAAGCTTTCTTT.

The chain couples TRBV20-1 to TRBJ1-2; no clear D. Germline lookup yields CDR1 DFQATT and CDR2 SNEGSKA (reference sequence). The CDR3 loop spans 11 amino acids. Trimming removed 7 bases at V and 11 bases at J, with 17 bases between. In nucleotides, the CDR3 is TGCAGTGTAGGGCCGGGAACAGCTTACACCTTC. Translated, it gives CSVGPGTAYTF.

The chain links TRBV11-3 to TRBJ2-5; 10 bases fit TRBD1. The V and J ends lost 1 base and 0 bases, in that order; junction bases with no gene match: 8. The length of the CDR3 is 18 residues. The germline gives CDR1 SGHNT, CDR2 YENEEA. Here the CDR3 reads CASSLGTGGARYQETQYF. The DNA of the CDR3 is TGTGCCAGCAGCTTAGGGACAGGGGGTGCTCGGTACCAAGAGACCCAGTACTTC.

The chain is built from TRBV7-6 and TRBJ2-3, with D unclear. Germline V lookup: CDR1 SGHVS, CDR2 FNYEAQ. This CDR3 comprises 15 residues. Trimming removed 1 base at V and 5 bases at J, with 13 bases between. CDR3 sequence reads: CASSLVVVPGDTQYF. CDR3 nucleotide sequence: TGTGCCAGCAGCTTAGTGGTGGTCCCCGGAGATACGCAGTATTTT.

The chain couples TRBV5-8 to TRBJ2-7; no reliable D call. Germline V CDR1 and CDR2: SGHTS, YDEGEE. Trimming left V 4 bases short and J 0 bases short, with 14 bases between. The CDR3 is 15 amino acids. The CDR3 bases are TGTGCCAGCAGCCCGAGACTGTGGAGCTCCTACGAGCAGTACTTC. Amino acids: CASSPRLWSSYEQYF.